The present T cell receptor (beta chain) was sequenced within a study of shared clonotypes between healthy human individuals. Study findings and constraints: When naive CD4 clonotypes were compared across a few donors, around 5% were shared.

Only a few counts were recorded for this clone. Its antigen is unknown. Germline CDR1 SGHNT, CDR2 YYREEE (reference sequence). V was trimmed by 4 bases and J by 0 bases, leaving 8 bases between them. The CDR3 runs 13 residues. Both subsets, CD45RA+ naive and CD45RA-negative memory, were split from the CD4+ cells. Generated by immunoSEQ multiplex PCR, the TCRdb table keeps only in-frame clones and is missing some. Of over 850,000 clones detected, 75% to 80% appear once; the ten largest clones hold roughly 0.65%. This clonotype originated in a man in his late teens or twenties in good health. Some clones in this sample may be carry-over from other donors' samples. This chain connects TRBV5-4 to TRBJ2-7; D is unclear. Sample: memory CD4+ T cells from PBMCs. Regarding subset: CD45RA-negative fraction. The CDR3 bases are TGTGCCAGCAGCCCGGCCGGCTCCTACGAGCAGTACTTC. Protein: CASSPAGSYEQYF. Full variable domain (rest looked up from reference TRBV5-4 and TRBJ2-7): ETGVTQSPTHLIKTRGQQVTLRCSSQSGHNTVSWYQQALGQGPQFIFQYYREEENGRGNFPPRFSGLQFPNYSSELNVNALELDDSALYLCASSPAGSYEQYFGPGTRLTVT.